Shown below are 2 T cell receptor beta chains from a single sample sequenced in a study of T cell clonality in common variable immunodeficiency. General study points: Reportedly, TCR beta sequences from common variable immunodeficiency showed fewer deletions and N-nucleotide insertions.

Assay used: immunoSEQ multiplex PCR; TCRdb lists only in-frame clones, some missing. Observed in the sample are about 16,000 clones, none of them singletons. Antigen specificity for these receptors is unknown. Sample: peripheral blood mononuclear cells. Receptors originate from a human donor with common variable immunodeficiency.

This clone was picked up a small number of times. Coverage ceases 3 residues before the CDR3 finishes, and the germline J gene fills in the end. The chain has TRBV5-1 and TRBJ1-2; the D gene is possibly TRBD1 (6 bases). Trimming took off 0 bases at V and 4 bases at J, with 16 bases between the two ends. The CDR3 has 16 amino acids. Germline lookup yields CDR1 SGHRS and CDR2 YFSETQ. CDR3 residues: CASSLAGRGLGYGYTF. The covered CDR3 bases are TGCGCCAGCAGCTTGGCTGGGCGGGGGCTCGGCTATGGC.

This clone was seen only a few times. The read terminates 3 residues before the CDR3 end, so the remaining end is supplied by the germline J gene. The rearrangement links TRBV6-2 or TRBV6-3 to TRBJ2-2; the match to TRBD1 covers 10 bases. CDR1 MNHEY and CDR2 SVGEGT come from the germline V gene. V dropped 5 bases and J dropped 3; count of bases not matched to a gene: 6. The CDR3 spans 16 residues. Partial CDR3 DNA: TGTGCCAGCAGTCCGACAGGGGGCTTGGACACCGGGGAG. This gives the protein CASSPTGGLDTGE. The CDR3 reads in full as CASSPTGGLDTGELFF.